This TCR beta chain was identified in a study of identical twins. Study-level findings and limits: In cord blood, abundant beta clonotypes had fewer insertions; memory showed no trend. Models underestimated out-of-frame TCR alpha sharing in monozygotic twins.

Every donor was a healthy Caucasian. Through template switching, a universal primer site was introduced, and the cDNA contained unique molecular identifiers. TCRdb reprocessed the 5' RACE reads via MiXCR and lists one record per CDR3 protein. Altogether 400,000 to 500,000 distinct CDR3 sequences are present, around 20% being singletons, with the ten largest covering approximately 12%. Of note for this clonotype: Its antigen is as yet unknown.

The sequence was obtained from a man aged 50 to 59 in good health. Input material: naive T cells sorted from blood.

The CDR3 sequence: CSAPSGRRTGELFF. DNA for the CDR3: TGCAGTGCCCCTAGCGGGAGACGCACCGGGGAGCTGTTTTTT. The V gene is TRBV20-1, the J gene TRBJ2-2, with 10 bases aligning to TRBD2. The CDR3 is 14 amino acids. The V gene end was trimmed by 6 bases and the J gene end by 4 bases; junction bases not matched to a gene: 5. The germline CDR1 and CDR2 sequences are DFQATT and SNEGSKA (reference sequence).